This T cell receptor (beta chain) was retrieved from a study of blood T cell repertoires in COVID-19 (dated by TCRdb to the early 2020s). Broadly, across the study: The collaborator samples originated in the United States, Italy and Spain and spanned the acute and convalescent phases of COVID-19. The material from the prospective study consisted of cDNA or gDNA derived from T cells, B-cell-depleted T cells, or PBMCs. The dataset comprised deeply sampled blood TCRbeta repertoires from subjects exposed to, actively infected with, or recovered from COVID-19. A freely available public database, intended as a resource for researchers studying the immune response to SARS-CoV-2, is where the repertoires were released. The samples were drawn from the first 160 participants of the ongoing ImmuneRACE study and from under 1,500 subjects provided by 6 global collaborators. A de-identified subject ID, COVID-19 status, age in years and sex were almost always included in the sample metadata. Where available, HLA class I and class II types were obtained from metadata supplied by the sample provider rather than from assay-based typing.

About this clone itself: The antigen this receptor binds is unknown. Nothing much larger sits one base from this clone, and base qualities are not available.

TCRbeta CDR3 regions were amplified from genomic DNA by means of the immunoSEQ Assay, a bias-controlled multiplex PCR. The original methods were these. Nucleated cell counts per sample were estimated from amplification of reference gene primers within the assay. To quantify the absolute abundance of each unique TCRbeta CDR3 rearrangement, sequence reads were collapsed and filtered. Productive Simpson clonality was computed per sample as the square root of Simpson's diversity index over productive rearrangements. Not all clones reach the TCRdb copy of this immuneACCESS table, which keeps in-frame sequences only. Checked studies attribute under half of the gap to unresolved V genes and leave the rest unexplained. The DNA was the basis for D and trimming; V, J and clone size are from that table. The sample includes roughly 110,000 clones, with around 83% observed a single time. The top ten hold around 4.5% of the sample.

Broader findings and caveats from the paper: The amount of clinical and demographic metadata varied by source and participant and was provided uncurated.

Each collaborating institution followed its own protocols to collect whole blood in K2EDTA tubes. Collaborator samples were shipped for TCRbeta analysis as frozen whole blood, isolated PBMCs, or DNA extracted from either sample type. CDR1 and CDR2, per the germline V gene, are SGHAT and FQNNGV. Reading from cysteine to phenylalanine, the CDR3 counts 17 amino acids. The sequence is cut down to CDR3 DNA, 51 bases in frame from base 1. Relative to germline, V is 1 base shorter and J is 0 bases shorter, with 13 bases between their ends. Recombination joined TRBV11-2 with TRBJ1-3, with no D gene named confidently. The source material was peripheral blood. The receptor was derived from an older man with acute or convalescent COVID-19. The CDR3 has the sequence CASSLADQANSGNTIYF. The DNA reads TGTGCCAGCAGCTTAGCCGATCAGGCTAACTCTGGAAACACCATATATTTT.